This T cell receptor beta chain was recovered during a study of blood T cells in healthy people across ages. Using a J-beta primer mix together with a sample-barcoded 5' primer, a second PCR was run for about 6 to 11 cycles. TCRdb reprocessed the 5' RACE reads via MiXCR and lists one record per CDR3 protein. The sample has around 780,000 distinct CDR3 sequences; roughly three fifths are singletons. The receptor was derived from a man between 40 and 49 years old in good health. The material sequenced was blood.

CDR3 sequence reads: CATSRVRREQFF. The CDR3 coding sequence is TGTGCCACCAGCAGAGTTCGGCGCGAGCAGTTCTTC. The chain recombines TRBV15 with TRBJ2-1; D is unclear. V was clipped by 1 base and J by 10 bases, with 8 bases between them. From germline, CDR1 is LNHNV and CDR2 YYDKDF (reference sequence). The CDR3 length is 12 residues.